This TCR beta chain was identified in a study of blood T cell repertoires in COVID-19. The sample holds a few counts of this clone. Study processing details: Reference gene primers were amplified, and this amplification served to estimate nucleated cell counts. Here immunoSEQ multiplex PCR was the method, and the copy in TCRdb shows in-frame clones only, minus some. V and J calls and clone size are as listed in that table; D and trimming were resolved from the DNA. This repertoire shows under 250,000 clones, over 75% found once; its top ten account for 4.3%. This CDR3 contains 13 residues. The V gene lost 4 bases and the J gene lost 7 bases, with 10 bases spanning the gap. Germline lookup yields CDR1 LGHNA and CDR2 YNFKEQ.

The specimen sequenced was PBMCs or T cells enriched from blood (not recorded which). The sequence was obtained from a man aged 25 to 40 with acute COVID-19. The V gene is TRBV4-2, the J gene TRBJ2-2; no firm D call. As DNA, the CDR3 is TGTGCCAGCAGCCCCCCCTCCAGCGGGGAGCTGTTTTTT. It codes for CASSPPSSGELFF.